This TCR beta chain was sequenced during a study of cytomegalovirus exposure and HLA in healthy donors. Germline V gene lookup returns CDR1 SGHAT and CDR2 FQNNGV. The ends were cut back, 1 base at V and 10 bases at J, with 8 bases in the middle. The CDR3 consists of 13 residues. It was with 60 Vbeta and 13 Jbeta primers that the PCR ran. Only in-frame clones appear in the TCRdb table, and some are missing; sequencing was by immunoSEQ multiplex PCR. The sample lists 150,000 to 200,000 clones, roughly 84% occurring once. This clonotype was sampled from a man between 18 and 35 years old in good health and CMV-seropositive. The source material was PBMCs. The chain recombines TRBV11-2 with TRBJ1-6; D gene uncertain. As DNA, the CDR3 is TGTGCCAGCAGCTTAGTTTCAGGATCACCCCTCCACTTT. This sequence encodes CASSLVSGSPLHF.